A selection of T cell receptor beta chains follows, all from one sample in a study of a mutant IDH1 vaccine in newly diagnosed glioma. Produced via immunoSEQ multiplex PCR; TCRdb's table is partial and in-frame only. The table has around 30,000 clones, about four fifths seen once. The material sequenced was peripheral blood mononuclear cells (PBMCs), taken from a glioma patient treated with radiotherapy, temozolomide or both. These receptors all come from a man aged 45-65 years with glioma. Some clones in this sample may be carry-over from other donors' samples. Both conserved end residues are part of each CDR3. Each record gives: V gene, J gene, clone size, D gene, CDR3 protein, CDR3 DNA. A D gene is named only where the DNA matches it firmly. For some rows the clone size is stated as once, few or many, or as a class when expanded; others skip it.

>TRBV6-6|TRBJ1-1|-|-
CASSPQQGGTEAFF
TGTGCCAGCAGCCCCCAACAGGGCGGCACTGAAGCTTTCTTT
>TRBV28|TRBJ2-7|-|-
CASSYRYEQYF
TGTGCCAGCAGTTATCGCTACGAGCAGTACTTC
>TRBV7-9|TRBJ2-1|-|TRBD2
CASSLTSSEQFF
TGTGCCAGCAGCTTGACTAGCTCTGAGCAGTTCTTC
>TRBV7-2|TRBJ2-5|-|-
CASCPGPNQETQYF
TGTGCCAGCTGCCCGGGACCCAACCAAGAGACCCAGTACTTC
>TRBV6-7|TRBJ2-5|-|-
CASSADRCIQETQYF
TGTGCCAGCAGCGCCGACCGGTGCATTCAAGAGACCCAGTACTTC
>TRBV5-4|TRBJ2-7|-|-
CASSPDSLSEQYF
TGTGCCAGCAGCCCCGACAGTTTGAGCGAGCAGTACTTC
>TRBV30|TRBJ2-7|-|-
CAWSVGGHRSYEQYF
TGTGCCTGGAGTGTAGGCGGTCATAGGTCCTACGAGCAGTACTTC
>TRBV4-2|TRBJ2-5|-|TRBD2
CASSLGTSGSETQYF
TGTGCCAGCAGCCTCGGGACTAGCGGGAGTGAGACCCAGTACTTC
>TRBV7-9|TRBJ1-1|-|TRBD1
CASSPGQGNTEAFF
TGTGCCAGCAGCCCCGGACAGGGGAACACTGAAGCTTTCTTT
>TRBV7-9|TRBJ1-1|-|TRBD1
CASSLTGGTEAFF
TGTGCCAGCAGCTTAACAGGGGGCACTGAAGCTTTCTTT
>TRBV28|TRBJ2-1|-|TRBD1
CASSGSLGQALNEQFF
TGTGCCAGCAGTGGTTCCTTGGGACAGGCCCTCAATGAGCAGTTCTTC
>TRBV27|TRBJ1-4|once|-
CASSFRQGKEKLFF
TGTGCCAGCAGTTTCAGGCAGGGCAAGGAAAAACTGTTTTTT
>TRBV5-1|TRBJ2-3|-|TRBD1
CASSSGQGSTDTQYF
TGCGCCAGCAGCTCGGGACAGGGGTCCACAGATACGCAGTATTTT
>TRBV7-9|TRBJ1-4|-|TRBD1
CASSLSGQGPNEKLFF
TGTGCCAGCAGCTTATCGGGACAGGGGCCTAATGAAAAACTGTTTTTT
>TRBV5-1|TRBJ1-1|few|-
CASSRLVAGTEAFF
TGCGCCAGCAGCCGGCTCGTGGCGGGCACTGAAGCTTTCTTT
>TRBV27|TRBJ1-2|once|TRBD1
CASSPWTGESGYTF
TGTGCCAGCAGTCCCTGGACAGGGGAGAGTGGCTACACCTTC
>TRBV18|TRBJ1-2|few|TRBD1
CASSAEDRVGGYTF
TGTGCCAGCTCAGCAGAGGACAGGGTTGGTGGCTACACCTTC
>TRBV7-9|TRBJ1-2|-|-
CASSWGFDGYTF
TGTGCCAGCAGCTGGGGGTTCGATGGCTACACCTTC
>TRBV2|TRBJ1-4|-|TRBD1
CASTETGSYEKLFF
TGTGCCAGCACTGAGACAGGGTCGTATGAAAAACTGTTTTTT
>TRBV7-9|TRBJ2-3|-|TRBD1
CASSHPDRASQYF
TGTGCCAGCAGCCATCCGGACAGGGCCTCGCAGTATTTT
>TRBV10-3|TRBJ2-7|-|-
CAISSGGAYEQYF
TGTGCCATCAGTTCGGGTGGAGCCTACGAGCAGTACTTC
>TRBV9|TRBJ1-3|-|-
CASSVSTGTTGNTIYF
TGTGCCAGCAGCGTCTCGACCGGGACAACTGGAAACACCATATATTTT
>TRBV12-5|TRBJ1-1|-|-
CASGILTPNTEAFF
TGTGCTAGTGGTATACTCACACCAAACACTGAAGCTTTCTTT